These 3 T cell receptor beta chains were sequenced from one sample in a study of lymphopenia after photon versus proton radiotherapy. Produced via immunoSEQ multiplex PCR; TCRdb's table is partial and in-frame only. Of about 33,000 clones detected, 75% to 90% appear once; the ten largest clones hold approximately 6.5%. The material sequenced was peripheral blood, taken from a patient treated with photon-based radiotherapy. These receptors all come from a woman aged 50 to 60 with pancreatic cancer.

The chain has TRBV4-1 and TRBJ1-2, with 8 positions matching TRBD1. Germline V gives CDR1 MGHRA, CDR2 YSYEKL. With V trimmed by 0 bases and J by 4 bases, 10 bases remained unmatched. The length of the CDR3 is 17 residues. The CDR3 nucleotides read TGCGCCAGCAGCCAAGATATGAGGGCAGGGGGCTTCTATGGCTACACCTTC. It encodes CASSQDMRAGGFYGYTF.

This rearrangement joins TRBV28 to TRBJ1-1; TRBD1 aligns across 7 bases. V shed 6 bases, J shed 11 bases, and the junction held 12 bases outside the gene matches. CDR1 and CDR2 (germline): MDHEN, SYDVKM. This CDR3 region has 13 residues. CDR3 residues: CASSKGGKVEAFF. The CDR3 coding sequence is TGTGCCAGCAGCAAAGGGGGCAAGGTGGAGGCTTTCTTT.

The chain uses TRBV6-5 and TRBJ1-1; TRBD1 aligns across 7 bases. Losses at the gene ends were 5 bases for V and 8 bases for J; bases not matched to a gene: 14. This CDR3 is 15 amino acids long. The V gene's germline CDR1 is MNHEY and CDR2 SVGAGI. The CDR3 bases are TGTGCCAGCAGTCCCCGACAGGGAGGGGATGTGGAAGCTTTCTTT. Encoded protein: CASSPRQGGDVEAFF.